The 25 T cell receptor beta chains below were found in one sample sequenced in a study of T cell responses to AZD1222 COVID-19 vaccine. Assay: immunoSEQ multiplex PCR; the TCRdb copy retains only in-frame clones and omits some. The data hold nearly 200,000 clones, with approximately 93% observed a single time. This specimen consisted of peripheral blood, obtained 28 days after the second AZD1222 dose. These TCRs come from an adult who received the AZD1222 COVID-19 vaccine.

The chain recombines TRBV18 with TRBJ1-5, with TRBD1 as a possible D gene (5 bases). This CDR3 contains 13 residues. Germline V CDR1 and CDR2: KGHSH, LQKENI. V shed 5 bases and J shed 7 bases, with 12 bases lying between them. CDR3 nucleotides: TGTGCCAGCTCAGGGGCCCCCGCCCAGCCCCAGCATTTT. It is translated as CASSGAPAQPQHF.

The chain is built from TRBV19 and TRBJ2-5; D is perhaps TRBD2 (6 bases). V was pared by 5 bases and J by 2 bases, with 15 bases between. Germline V CDR1 and CDR2: LNHDA, SQIVND (reference sequence). This CDR3 has 15 residues. CDR3 amino acids: CASSAGRDLQETQYF. The CDR3 region has the DNA TGTGCCAGTAGTGCGGGCAGGGACTTGCAAGAGACCCAGTACTTC.

The V call is TRBV7-9, the J call TRBJ1-6; no clear D gene. The V gene's germline CDR1 is SEHNR and CDR2 FQNEAQ (reference sequence). There are 17 residues in the CDR3. Trimming removed 1 base at V and 0 bases at J, with 10 bases between. DNA for the CDR3: TGTGCCAGCAGCTTAGTTGCGGGTTTCTCCTATAATTCACCCCTCCACTTT. It specifies CASSLVAGFSYNSPLHF. The full variable domain, with the rest looked up from reference TRBV7-9 and TRBJ1-6, is DTGVSQNPRHKITKRGQNVTFRCDPISEHNRLYWYRQTLGQGPEFLTYFQNEAQLEKSRLLSDRFSAERPKGSFSTLEIQRTEQGDSAMYLCASSLVAGFSYNSPLHFGNGTRLTVT.

The chain employs TRBV28 and TRBJ1-1, with unresolved D. V was pared by 7 bases and J by 4 bases, with 10 bases between. Germline lookup yields CDR1 MDHEN and CDR2 SYDVKM. The CDR3 loop spans 12 amino acids. The CDR3 DNA is TGTGCCAGCACGTTGGCGGGCACTGAAGCTTTCTTT. Protein product: CASTLAGTEAFF.

This chain uses TRBV5-5 with TRBJ1-2; maybe TRBD1 (5 bases). Trimming pared 1 base from V and 0 bases from J, leaving 10 bases between. Germline V gene lookup returns CDR1 SGHKS and CDR2 YYEKEE (reference sequence). The CDR3 runs to 15 residues. The CDR3 is CASSLLLTANYGYTF. The DNA for the CDR3 is TGTGCCAGCAGCTTGTTACTGACAGCTAACTATGGCTACACCTTC.

The V gene is TRBV3-1 (or the pseudogene TRBV3-2), the J gene TRBJ1-1, with 9 bases matching TRBD1. Germline CDR1 and CDR2: LGHDT and YNNKEL (reference sequence). V shed 4 bases, J shed 0 bases, and the junction held 3 bases outside the gene matches. This CDR3 has 15 amino acids. CDR3: CASSPGQGMNTEAFF. In DNA, the CDR3 is TGTGCCAGCAGCCCGGGACAGGGAATGAACACTGAAGCTTTCTTT.

V usage is TRBV6-5 and J usage is TRBJ1-1; the match to TRBD1 covers 7 bases. V lost 2 bases, J lost 5 bases, and 2 bases stayed unmatched. The CDR3 length is 13 residues. The germline V gene encodes CDR1 MNHEY and CDR2 SVGAGI. CDR3 DNA sequence: TGTGCCAGCAGTTACGGACAGGAAACTGAAGCTTTCTTT. Translated: CASSYGQETEAFF.

The rearrangement joins TRBV21-1 to TRBJ1-1. TRBV21-1 is a listed pseudogene. The CDR3 sequence is 19 residues long. The CDR3 region is CASSKPQYLARGEVAEAFF. The DNA of the CDR3 is TGTGCCAGCAGCAAGCCCCAATACTTAGCTAGAGGGGAAGTGGCTGAAGCTTTCTTT.

This chain joins TRBV15 and TRBJ1-2; 8 bases fit TRBD1. Germline CDR1 and CDR2: LNHNV and YYDKDF (reference sequence). This CDR3 region has 15 residues. The trim removed 0 bases at V and 4 bases at J, leaving 4 bases unmatched. CDR3 protein: CATSREQGVAYGYTF. The CDR3 DNA follows: TGTGCCACCAGCAGAGAACAGGGGGTCGCCTATGGCTACACCTTC.

This clone is a singleton in its sample. CDR3 bases: TGCGCCAGCAGCTTGAGCGACGGTGCCTACGAGCAGTACTTC. Amino acid sequence: CASSLSDGAYEQYF. This chain joins TRBV5-1 and TRBJ2-7, with unresolved D. CDR3 length: 14 residues. Between the trimmed V and J ends, which lost 1 base and 2 bases, there was a span of 10 bases. CDR1 is SGHRS and CDR2 is YFSETQ in the germline V gene.

This rearrangement joins TRBV10-3 to TRBJ2-7, with 10 nucleotides matching TRBD1. Germline CDR1 ENHRY, CDR2 SYGVKD. CDR3 length: 15 residues. V was pared by 11 bases and J by 3 bases, with 13 bases of the junction left unmatched. In DNA, the CDR3 is TGTGCCTCAACATCCGGGACAGGGGTAAACTACGAGCAGTACTTC. It translates to CASTSGTGVNYEQYF.

The chain carries TRBV5-1 and TRBJ1-3, with TRBD1 matching over 8 bases. The CDR3 extends over 18 amino acids. Germline trimming cut 2 bases from V and 2 bases from J; bases unmatched to any gene: 12. Germline CDR1 SGHRS, CDR2 YFSETQ. The CDR3 nucleotides read TGCGCCAGCAGCTTTGGCCCTTTCCAGGGGGCGCCTGGAAACACCATATATTTT. This sequence encodes CASSFGPFQGAPGNTIYF.

V and J are TRBV5-4 and TRBJ1-2, with no clear D. Germline CDR1 SGHNT, CDR2 YYREEE (reference sequence). Trimming cost V 3 bases and J 6 bases, with 18 bases left between them. The CDR3 has 15 amino acids. CDR3 region: CASSSLRPLGDGYTF. CDR3 DNA sequence: TGTGCCAGCAGCTCCCTCCGACCCTTAGGAGATGGCTACACCTTC.

The chain recombines TRBV12-3 or TRBV12-4 with TRBJ1-2, with TRBD1 as a possible D gene (5 bases). Trimming left V 5 bases short and J 4 bases short, with 11 bases between. The CDR3 has 13 amino acids. CDR3 amino acids: CASSLEGTYGYTF. CDR3 in DNA: TGTGCCAGCAGTCTAGAGGGGACCTATGGCTACACCTTC.

This clone was detected only once. The chain employs TRBV7-2 and TRBJ2-7; unclear D gene. Trimming cost V 1 base and J 6 bases, with 13 bases left between them. CDR3 size: 14 residues. CDR1 and CDR2 from the germline V gene are SGHTA and FQGNSA. CDR3 in amino acids: CASSLVGKEVEQYF. In nucleotides, the CDR3 is TGTGCCAGCAGCTTAGTAGGGAAAGAAGTCGAGCAGTACTTC.

Here the CDR3 reads CASGGLGHSPLHF. The CDR3, as DNA: TGCGCCAGCGGAGGGCTGGGACATTCACCCCTCCACTTT. The chain has TRBV4-3 and TRBJ1-6, with D perhaps matching TRBD1 (5 bases). The V and J ends lost 8 bases and 8 bases respectively, with 13 bases between them. The CDR3 is made up of 13 amino acids. The germline CDR1 and CDR2 sequences are LGHNA and YSLEER.

This clone showed up just once. The gene calls are TRBV29-1 and TRBJ2-3; D unclear. Per the germline V gene, CDR1 is SQVTM and CDR2 is ANQGSEA. The CDR3 loop spans 13 amino acids. CDR3 nucleotide sequence: TGCAGGATATACCTCCTCGGAACAGATACGCAGTATTTT. Protein product: CRIYLLGTDTQYF.

Turning to this clone: This sample includes further DNA sequences coding for the same CDR3. This chain joins TRBV30 and TRBJ2-3; D gene ambiguous. Per germline, CDR1 GTSNPN and CDR2 SVGIG (reference sequence). The V and J ends lost 0 bases and 3 bases respectively, with 4 bases between them. This CDR3 is 12 amino acids long. CDR3 residues: CAWSVSTDTQYF. The CDR3 nucleotides are TGTGCCTGGAGTGTATCGACAGATACGCAGTATTTT. The full variable domain, its missing parts supplied by reference TRBV30 and TRBJ2-3, is SQTIHQWPATLVQPVGSPLSLECTVEGTSNPNLYWYRQAAGRGLQLLFYSVGIGQISSEVPQNLSASRPQDRQFILSSKKLLLSDSGFYLCAWSVSTDTQYFGPGTRLTVL.

This chain links TRBV6-5 with TRBJ2-5; 12 bases map to TRBD2. There are 15 residues in the CDR3. V lost 2 bases and J lost 3; bases outside the gene matches: 1. Germline CDR1 MNHEY, CDR2 SVGAGI. The CDR3 reads CASSYPSGGEETQYF. The CDR3 DNA follows: TGTGCCAGCAGTTACCCTAGCGGGGGGGAAGAGACCCAGTACTTC.

This rearrangement joins TRBV12-3 or TRBV12-4 to TRBJ1-3, with TRBD1 as a possible D gene (5 bases). Trimming removed 4 bases at V and 9 bases at J, with 13 bases between. This CDR3 is 13 amino acids long. CDR3 sequence reads: CASSSGGEVTIYF. DNA of the CDR3: TGTGCCAGCAGTTCGGGGGGGGAGGTCACCATATATTTT.

The rearrangement uses TRBV2 and TRBJ2-7; D not certain. CDR3 length: 13 residues. Germline V lookup: CDR1 SNHLY, CDR2 FYNNEI. The V gene lost 6 bases and the J gene lost 5 bases, with 14 bases spanning the gap. CDR3 nucleotide sequence: TGTGCCAGCAGGCGTCATCCAACCGACGAGCAGTACTTC. It encodes CASRRHPTDEQYF.

The CDR3 nucleotides read TGTGCCAGCAGCTTAGTGGTCCTCCTCTTGAACACTGAAGCTTTCTTT. This sequence encodes CASSLVVLLLNTEAFF. This sequence joins TRBV7-2 and TRBJ1-1; D remains unclear. This CDR3 has 16 residues. From germline, CDR1 is SGHTA and CDR2 FQGNSA. V was cut by 1 base and J by 0 bases, with 12 bases left in between.

As DNA, the CDR3 is TGCGCCAGCAGCCGAGGAACTGGGACAGCTTCCGATCAGCCCCAGCATTTT. Residues: CASSRGTGTASDQPQHF. The genes are TRBV4-1 and TRBJ1-5; 7 bases are shared with TRBD1. In germline, CDR1 is MGHRA, CDR2 YSYEKL. CDR3 length: 17 amino acids. V lost 4 bases and J lost 5; bases outside the gene matches: 14.

V usage is TRBV6-5 and J usage is TRBJ1-6, with D possibly being TRBD1 (5 bases). Germline V gene sequence: CDR1 MNHEY, CDR2 SVGAGI. The CDR3 covers 15 residues. Deletions cut 2 bases from V and 6 bases from J, with 11 bases between. The CDR3 nucleotides read TGTGCCAGCAGTTACGAGGGCAGGGCTAATTCACCCCTCCACTTT. It yields the protein CASSYEGRANSPLHF.

The chain employs TRBV7-9 and TRBJ1-1; D may be TRBD1 (5 bases). CDR1 is SEHNR, CDR2 FQNEAQ, per germline (reference sequence). V was cut by 0 bases and J by 10 bases, with 12 bases left in between. The CDR3 is 13 residues long. For the CDR3, the DNA is TGTGCCAGCAGCTTAGCGGGGACGCGCGCAGCTTTCTTT. Its translation: CASSLAGTRAAFF.